This T cell receptor beta chain was captured by sequencing in a study of response to subunit inactivated influenza vaccine (dated by TCRdb to 2016 to 2019). Context from the whole study: Deep quantitative profiling of the T cell receptor repertoire was used in the study to follow responses to a trivalent subunit inactivated influenza vaccine.

Overall study outcomes, separate from this receptor: The authors proposed that each seasonal influenza vaccination may bring in only a limited number of new T cells.

Library preparation was by RT-PCR. Sequenced using an Illumina HiSeq 2500. TCRdb trimmed the raw reads at Q25, called clones with MiXCR and kept productive beta chains. Every entry covers one CDR3 protein and lists the most common genes and DNA from its rows. Within this sample are hundreds of thousands of distinct CDR3 sequences, with roughly 8.2% of them counted one time only. The ten largest clones represent 10% to 15% of the sample. CDR1 and CDR2, looked up from the germline V gene (reference sequence), are LGHDT and YNNKEL. V is pruned by 4 bases and J by 6 bases, leaving 10 bases of the junction without a gene match. The CDR3 spans 17 residues, from the cysteine through the phenylalanine. The only DNA kept is the CDR3, 51 bases in frame from the first base. Of note for this clonotype: This clone's antigen is unknown. Per-base qualities were not stored, and no clone one base away is much larger.

The chain is made from TRBV3-1 and TRBJ2-7, with TRBD2 matching 15 junction bases. Sample: PBMCs from blood, taken less than 30 months after vaccination. This receptor was taken from a man between 50 and 70 years old who received an inactivated influenza vaccine. Donor details come from another sample of the same person, matched by shared clones. The DNA sequence is as follows: TGTGCCAGCAGCCGCGGACTAGCGGGGGGGCGAAGCTCCGAGCAGTACTTC. The encoded protein is CASSRGLAGGRSSEQYF.